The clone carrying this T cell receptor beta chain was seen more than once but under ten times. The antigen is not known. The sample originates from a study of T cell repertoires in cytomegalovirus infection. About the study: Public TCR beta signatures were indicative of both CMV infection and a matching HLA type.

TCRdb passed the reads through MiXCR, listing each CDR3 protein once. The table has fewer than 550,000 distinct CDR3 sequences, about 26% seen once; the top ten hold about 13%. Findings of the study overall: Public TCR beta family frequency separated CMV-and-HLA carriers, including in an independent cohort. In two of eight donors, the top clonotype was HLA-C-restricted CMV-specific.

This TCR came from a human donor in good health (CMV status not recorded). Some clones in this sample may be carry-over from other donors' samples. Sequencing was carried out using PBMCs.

The CDR3 here is CASMRQTLTGELFF. The CDR3 DNA reads as TGTGCCAGCATGAGACAGACCCTCACCGGGGAGCTGTTTTTT. The V gene is TRBV12-3 or TRBV12-4, the J gene TRBJ2-2, with D possibly matching TRBD1 (5 bases). The V end was cut by 7 bases, the J end by 4 bases, with 13 bases between. CDR3 length: 14 residues.